A single T cell receptor (beta chain) is shown here with its context. The record originates from a study of blood T cell repertoires in COVID-19. Trimming pared 5 bases from V and 9 bases from J, leaving 17 bases between. In germline, CDR1 is SGHAT, CDR2 FQNNGV. This CDR3 has 14 amino acids. Some clones are missing from TCRdb's copy, which holds only in-frame ones; the method was immunoSEQ multiplex PCR. The table lists hundreds of thousands of clones, roughly 90% of them singletons. This chain links TRBV11-2 with TRBJ2-1; weak D call: TRBD2 (6 bases). This sequence originates from a woman between 18 and 29 years old with acute COVID-19. Sequencing was carried out using PBMCs or T cells enriched from blood (not recorded which). The CDR3 loop is CASSARRLDGEQFF. CDR3 DNA: TGTGCCAGCAGCGCGAGGAGACTAGATGGTGAGCAGTTCTTC.